These 4 T cell receptor beta chains came from one sample sequenced in a study of long-term antiretroviral therapy in people with HIV. An immunoSEQ assay, version v3.0, was performed at survey level. Profiled with immunoSEQ multiplex PCR; TCRdb holds only in-frame clones, not every one. Of some 30,000 clones listed, around nine tenths are singletons. Sequencing used unsorted PBMCs, obtained 5 to 5.5 years after starting antiretroviral therapy. All receptors derive from a woman in her thirties or forties with HIV.

Comment on this clone: The junction and the germline gene differ at one end; a read error may be behind it. The chain joins TRBV2 to TRBJ2-5, with D hard to call. There are 10 residues in the CDR3. Germline CDR1 SNHLY, CDR2 FYNNEI. DNA for the CDR3: TGTGCCAGCGACGGGCCGCGTCTCCACTTC. Protein: CASDGPRLHF. The whole variable domain, filled in from reference TRBV2 and TRBJ2-5, reads EPEVTQTPSHQVTQMGQEVILRCVPISNHLYFYWYRQILGQKVEFLVSFYNNEISEKSEIFDDQFSVERPDGSNFTLKIRSTKLEDSAMYFCASDGPRLHFGPGTRLLVL.

CDR3 loop: CAISSGHGDREQYF. CDR3 nucleotide sequence: TGTGCCATCAGTAGCGGACACGGGGATCGGGAGCAGTACTTC. V gene TRBV10-3 combines with J gene TRBJ2-7; D could derive from TRBD1 or TRBD2 (5 bases each). The V end lost 5 bases, the J end lost 7 bases, and 18 bases lay between the germline ends. CDR1 is ENHRY and CDR2 is SYGVKD in the germline V gene. The CDR3 extends over 14 amino acids.

The chain has TRBV10-3 and TRBJ2-7; D may be TRBD1 (5 bases). Trimming cost V 3 bases and J 3 bases, with 9 bases left between them. CDR3 size: 13 residues. Germline lookup yields CDR1 ENHRY and CDR2 SYGVKD. The CDR3: CAISEGADYEQYF. Written as DNA, the CDR3 is TGTGCCATCAGTGAAGGGGCTGACTACGAGCAGTACTTC.

DNA of the CDR3: TGTGCCAGCAGGGTAGGGACTAGCGGGGACAATGAGCAGTTCTTC. Translated: CASRVGTSGDNEQFF. V usage is TRBV27 and J usage is TRBJ2-1; 13 nucleotides line up with TRBD2. CDR3 length: 15 amino acids. The trim removed 6 bases at V and 5 bases at J, leaving 4 bases unmatched. From germline, CDR1 is MNHEY and CDR2 SMNVEV (reference sequence).